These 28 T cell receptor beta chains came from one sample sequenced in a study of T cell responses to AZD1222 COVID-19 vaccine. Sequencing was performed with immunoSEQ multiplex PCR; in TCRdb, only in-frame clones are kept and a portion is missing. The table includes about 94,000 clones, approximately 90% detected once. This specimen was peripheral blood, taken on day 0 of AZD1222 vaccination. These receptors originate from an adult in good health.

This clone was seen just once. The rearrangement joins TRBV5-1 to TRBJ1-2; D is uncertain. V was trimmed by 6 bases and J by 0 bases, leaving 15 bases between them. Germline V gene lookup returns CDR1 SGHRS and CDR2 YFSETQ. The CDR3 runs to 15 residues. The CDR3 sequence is CASTRSGGSNYGYTF. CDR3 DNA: TGCGCCAGCACTAGGTCTGGAGGATCTAACTATGGCTACACCTTC. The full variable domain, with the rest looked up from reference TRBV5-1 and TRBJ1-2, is KAGVTQTPRYLIKTRGQQVTLSCSPISGHRSVSWYQQTPGQGLQFLFEYFSETQRNKGNFPGRFSGRQFSNSRSEMNVSTLELGDSALYLCASTRSGGSNYGYTFGSGTRLTVV.

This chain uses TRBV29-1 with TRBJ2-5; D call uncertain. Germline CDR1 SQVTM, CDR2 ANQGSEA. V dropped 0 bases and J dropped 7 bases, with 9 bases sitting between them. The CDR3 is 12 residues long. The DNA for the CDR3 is TGCAGCGTTGAAGAGGGCAGGCCGACCCAGTACTTC. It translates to CSVEEGRPTQYF.

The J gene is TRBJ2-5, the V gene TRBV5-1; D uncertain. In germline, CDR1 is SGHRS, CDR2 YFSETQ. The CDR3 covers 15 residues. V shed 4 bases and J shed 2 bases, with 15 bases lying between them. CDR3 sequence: CASSVDGQTQETQYF. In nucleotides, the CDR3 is TGCGCCAGCAGCGTCGACGGGCAGACTCAAGAGACCCAGTACTTC.

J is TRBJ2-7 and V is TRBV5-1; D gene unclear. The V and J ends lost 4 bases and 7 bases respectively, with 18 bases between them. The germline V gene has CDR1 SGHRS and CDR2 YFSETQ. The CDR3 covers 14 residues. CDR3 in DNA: TGCGCCAGCAGCCCTGGTCGCTGGGATACAGAGCAGTACTTC. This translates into CASSPGRWDTEQYF. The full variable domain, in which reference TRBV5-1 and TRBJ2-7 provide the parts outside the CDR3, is KAGVTQTPRYLIKTRGQQVTLSCSPISGHRSVSWYQQTPGQGLQFLFEYFSETQRNKGNFPGRFSGRQFSNSRSEMNVSTLELGDSALYLCASSPGRWDTEQYFGPGTRLTVT.

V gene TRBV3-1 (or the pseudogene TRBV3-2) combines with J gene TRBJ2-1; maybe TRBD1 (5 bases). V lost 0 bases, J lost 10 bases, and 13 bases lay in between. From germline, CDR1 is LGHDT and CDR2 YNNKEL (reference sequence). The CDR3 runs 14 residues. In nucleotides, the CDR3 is TGTGCCAGCAGCCAAGAATCCTCAGGGTTCGAGCAGTTCTTC. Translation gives CASSQESSGFEQFF.

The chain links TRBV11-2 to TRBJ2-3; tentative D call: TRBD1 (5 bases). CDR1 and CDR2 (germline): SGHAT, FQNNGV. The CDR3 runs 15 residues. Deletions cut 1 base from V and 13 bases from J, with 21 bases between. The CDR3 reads CASSLAGLDGAREYF. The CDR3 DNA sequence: TGTGCCAGCAGCTTAGCCGGGCTAGATGGGGCCCGGGAGTATTTT.

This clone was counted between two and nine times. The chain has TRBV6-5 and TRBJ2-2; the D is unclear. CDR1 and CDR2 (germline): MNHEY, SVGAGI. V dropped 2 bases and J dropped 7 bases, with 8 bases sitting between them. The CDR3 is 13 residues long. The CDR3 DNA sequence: TGTGCCAGCAGTTACGGGCCACTCGGGGAGCTGTTTTTT. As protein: CASSYGPLGELFF.

The CDR3 reads CASSFSGTVSYEQYF. The DNA for the CDR3 is TGTGCCAGCAGCTTCTCCGGGACAGTCTCCTACGAGCAGTACTTC. The V call is TRBV5-4, the J call TRBJ2-7; TRBD1 agrees at 7 bases. This CDR3 contains 15 residues. The V gene end was trimmed by 2 bases and the J gene end by 0 bases; junction bases not matched to a gene: 5. Germline CDR1 is SGHNT and CDR2 is YYREEE (reference sequence).

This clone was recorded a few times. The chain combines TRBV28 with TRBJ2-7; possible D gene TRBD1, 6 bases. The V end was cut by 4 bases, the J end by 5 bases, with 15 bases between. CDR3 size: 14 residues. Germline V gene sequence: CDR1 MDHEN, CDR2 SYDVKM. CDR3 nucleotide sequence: TGTGCCAGCAGTTCCACGGACAGACCAAACGAGCAGTACTTC. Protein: CASSSTDRPNEQYF.

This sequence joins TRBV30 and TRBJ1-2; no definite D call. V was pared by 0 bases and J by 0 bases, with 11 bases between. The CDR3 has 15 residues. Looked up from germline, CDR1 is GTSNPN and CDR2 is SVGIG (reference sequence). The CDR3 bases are TGTGCCTGGAGTGTGGGTAGGGTTTCTAACTATGGCTACACCTTC. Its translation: CAWSVGRVSNYGYTF. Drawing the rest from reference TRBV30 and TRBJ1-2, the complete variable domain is SQTIHQWPATLVQPVGSPLSLECTVEGTSNPNLYWYRQAAGRGLQLLFYSVGIGQISSEVPQNLSASRPQDRQFILSSKKLLLSDSGFYLCAWSVGRVSNYGYTFGSGTRLTVV.

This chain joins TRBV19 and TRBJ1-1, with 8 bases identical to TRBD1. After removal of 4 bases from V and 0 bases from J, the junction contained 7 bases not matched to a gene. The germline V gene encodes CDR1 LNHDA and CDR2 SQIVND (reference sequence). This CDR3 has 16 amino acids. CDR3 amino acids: CASSKPVGQVNTEAFF. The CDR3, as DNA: TGTGCCAGTAGTAAACCAGTGGGACAGGTGAACACTGAAGCTTTCTTT.

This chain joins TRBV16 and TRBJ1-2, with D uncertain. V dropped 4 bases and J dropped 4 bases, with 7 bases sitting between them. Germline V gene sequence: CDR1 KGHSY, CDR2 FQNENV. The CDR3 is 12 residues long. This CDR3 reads CASSLHLYGYTF. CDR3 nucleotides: TGTGCCAGCAGCCTGCACCTCTATGGCTACACCTTC.

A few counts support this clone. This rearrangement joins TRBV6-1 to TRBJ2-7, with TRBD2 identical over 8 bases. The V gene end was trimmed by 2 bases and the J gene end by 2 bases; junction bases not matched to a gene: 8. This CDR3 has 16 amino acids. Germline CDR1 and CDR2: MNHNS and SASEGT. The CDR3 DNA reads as TGTGCCAGCAGTGAAAGGGCTAGCGGGTTACCCTACGAGCAGTACTTC. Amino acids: CASSERASGLPYEQYF.

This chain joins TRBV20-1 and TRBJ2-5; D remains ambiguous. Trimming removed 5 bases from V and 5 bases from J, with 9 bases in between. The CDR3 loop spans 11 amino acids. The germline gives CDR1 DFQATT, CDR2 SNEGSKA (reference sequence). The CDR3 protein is CSALTAETQYF. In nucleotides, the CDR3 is TGCAGTGCTCTTACGGCGGAGACCCAGTACTTC.

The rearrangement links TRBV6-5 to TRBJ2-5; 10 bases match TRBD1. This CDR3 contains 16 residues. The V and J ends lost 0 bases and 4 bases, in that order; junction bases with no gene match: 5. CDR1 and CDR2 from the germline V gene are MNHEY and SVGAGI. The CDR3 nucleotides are TGTGCCAGCAGTTACTCGAGACAGGGGGCGCGAGAGACCCAGTACTTC. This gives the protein CASSYSRQGARETQYF.

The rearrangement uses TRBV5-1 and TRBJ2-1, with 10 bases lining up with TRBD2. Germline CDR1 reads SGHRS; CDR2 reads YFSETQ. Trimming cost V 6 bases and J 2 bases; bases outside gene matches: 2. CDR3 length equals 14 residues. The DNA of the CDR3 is TGCGCCAGCACCGGGACTAGCGCCTACAATGAGCAGTTCTTC. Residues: CASTGTSAYNEQFF.

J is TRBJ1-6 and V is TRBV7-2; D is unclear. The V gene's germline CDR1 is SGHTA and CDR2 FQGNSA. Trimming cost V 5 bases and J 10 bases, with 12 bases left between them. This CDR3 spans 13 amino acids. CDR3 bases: TGTGCCAGCAGCCCTTCGTCCGGATCACCCCTCCACTTT. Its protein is CASSPSSGSPLHF.

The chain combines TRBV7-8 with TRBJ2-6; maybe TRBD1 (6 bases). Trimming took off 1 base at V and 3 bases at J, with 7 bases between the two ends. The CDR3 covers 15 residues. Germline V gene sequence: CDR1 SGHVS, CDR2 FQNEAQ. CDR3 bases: TGTGCCAGCAGCTTAGAACAGGGTGGGGCCAACGTCCTGACTTTC. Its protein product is CASSLEQGGANVLTF.

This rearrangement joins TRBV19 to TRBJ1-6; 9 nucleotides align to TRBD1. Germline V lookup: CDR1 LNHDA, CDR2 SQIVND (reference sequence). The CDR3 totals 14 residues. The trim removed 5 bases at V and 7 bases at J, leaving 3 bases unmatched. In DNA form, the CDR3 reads TGTGCCAGTAGTCCCGACAGGGGGAATTCACCCCTCCACTTT. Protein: CASSPDRGNSPLHF.

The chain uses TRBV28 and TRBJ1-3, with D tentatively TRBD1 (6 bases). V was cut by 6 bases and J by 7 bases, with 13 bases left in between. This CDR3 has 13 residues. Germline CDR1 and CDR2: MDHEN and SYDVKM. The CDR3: CASRQGLRNTIYF. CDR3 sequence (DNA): TGTGCCAGCAGACAGGGCCTTAGGAACACCATATATTTT. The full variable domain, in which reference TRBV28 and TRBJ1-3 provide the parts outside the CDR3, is DVKVTQSSRYLVKRTGEKVFLECVQDMDHENMFWYRQDPGLGLRLIYFSYDVKMKEKGDIPEGYSVSREKKERFSLILESASTNQTSMYLCASRQGLRNTIYFGEGSWLTVV.

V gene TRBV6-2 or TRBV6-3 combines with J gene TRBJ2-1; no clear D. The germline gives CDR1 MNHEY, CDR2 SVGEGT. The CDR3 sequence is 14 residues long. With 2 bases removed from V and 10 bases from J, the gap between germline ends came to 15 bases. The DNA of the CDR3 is TGTGCCAGCAGTTACGATCCCCGACAAAGAGAGCAGTTCTTC. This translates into CASSYDPRQREQFF.

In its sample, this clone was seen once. CDR3 amino acids: CASSRNYGYTF. CDR3 sequence (DNA): TGTGCCAGCAGCCGTAACTATGGCTACACCTTC. The chain uses TRBV3-1 (or the pseudogene TRBV3-2) and TRBJ1-2, with D unresolved. CDR3 size: 11 residues. V gave up 4 bases and J gave up 1 base, with 1 base separating them. Germline CDR1 is LGHDT and CDR2 is YNNKEL (reference sequence).

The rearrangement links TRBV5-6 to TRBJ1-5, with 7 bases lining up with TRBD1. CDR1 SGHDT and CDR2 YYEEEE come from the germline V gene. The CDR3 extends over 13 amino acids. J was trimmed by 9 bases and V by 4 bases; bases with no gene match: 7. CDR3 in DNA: TGTGCCAGCAGCCTATACCAGGGGGTGCCCCAGCATTTT. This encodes CASSLYQGVPQHF. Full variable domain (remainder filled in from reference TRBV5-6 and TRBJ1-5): DAGVTQSPTHLIKTRGQQVTLRCSPKSGHDTVSWYQQALGQGPQFIFQYYEEEERQRGNFPDRFSGHQFPNYSSELNVNALLLGDSALYLCASSLYQGVPQHFGDGTRLSIL.

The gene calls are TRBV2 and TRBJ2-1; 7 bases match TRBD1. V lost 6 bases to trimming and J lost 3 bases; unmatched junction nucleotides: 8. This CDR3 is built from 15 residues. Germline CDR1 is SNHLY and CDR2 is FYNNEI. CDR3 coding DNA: TGTGCCAGCAGGAGCGACAGGGCTGGCTACAATGAGCAGTTCTTC. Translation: CASRSDRAGYNEQFF.

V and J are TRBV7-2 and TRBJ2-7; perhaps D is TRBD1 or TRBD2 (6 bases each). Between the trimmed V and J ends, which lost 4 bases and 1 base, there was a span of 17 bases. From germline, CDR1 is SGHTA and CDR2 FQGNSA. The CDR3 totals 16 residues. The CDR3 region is CASSYRDKGLSYEQYF. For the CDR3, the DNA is TGTGCCAGCAGCTACCGGGACAAAGGACTATCCTACGAGCAGTACTTC.

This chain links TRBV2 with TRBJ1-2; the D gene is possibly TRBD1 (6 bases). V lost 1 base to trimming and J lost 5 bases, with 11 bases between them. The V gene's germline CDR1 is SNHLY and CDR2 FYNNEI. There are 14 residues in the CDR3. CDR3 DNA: TGTGCCAGCAGTGAAGTGGCAGGGGTGTATGGCTACACCTTC. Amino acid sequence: CASSEVAGVYGYTF.

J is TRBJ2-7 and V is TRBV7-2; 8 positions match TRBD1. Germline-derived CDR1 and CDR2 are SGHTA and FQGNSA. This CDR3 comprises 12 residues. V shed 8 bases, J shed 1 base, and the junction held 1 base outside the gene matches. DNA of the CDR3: TGTGCCAGCCAGGGGGCATCCTACGAGCAGTACTTC. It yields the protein CASQGASYEQYF.

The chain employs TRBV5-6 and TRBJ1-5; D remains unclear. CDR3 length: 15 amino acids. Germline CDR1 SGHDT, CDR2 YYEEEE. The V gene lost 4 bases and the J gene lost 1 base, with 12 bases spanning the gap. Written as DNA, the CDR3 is TGTGCCAGCAGCCTCCACCAGGCGAGCAATCAGCCCCAGCATTTT. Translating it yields CASSLHQASNQPQHF.